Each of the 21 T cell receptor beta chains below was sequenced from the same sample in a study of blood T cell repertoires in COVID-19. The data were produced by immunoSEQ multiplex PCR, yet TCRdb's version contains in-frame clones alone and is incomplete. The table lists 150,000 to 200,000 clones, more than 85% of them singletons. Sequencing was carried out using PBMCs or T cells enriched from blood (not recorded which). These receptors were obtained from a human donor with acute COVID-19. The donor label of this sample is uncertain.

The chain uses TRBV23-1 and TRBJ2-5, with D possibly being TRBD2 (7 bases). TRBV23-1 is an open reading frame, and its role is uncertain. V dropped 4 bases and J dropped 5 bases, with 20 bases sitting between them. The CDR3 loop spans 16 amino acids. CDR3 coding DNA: TGCGCCAGCAGTCGCTGGAGAGGGGGGGCGGAGGAGACCCAGTACTTC. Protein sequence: CASSRWRGGAEETQYF.

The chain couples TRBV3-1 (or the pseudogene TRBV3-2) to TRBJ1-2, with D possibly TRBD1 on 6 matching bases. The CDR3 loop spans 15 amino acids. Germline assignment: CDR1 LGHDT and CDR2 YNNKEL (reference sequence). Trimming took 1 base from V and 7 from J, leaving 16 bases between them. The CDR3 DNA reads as TGTGCCAGCAGCCAAGGGGTGAGGCGGGGGGCTGGCTACACCTTC. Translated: CASSQGVRRGAGYTF.

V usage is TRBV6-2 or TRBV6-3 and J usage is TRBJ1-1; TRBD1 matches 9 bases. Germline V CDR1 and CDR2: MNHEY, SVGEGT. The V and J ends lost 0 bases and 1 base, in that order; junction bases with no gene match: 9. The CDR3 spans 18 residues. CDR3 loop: CASSYSPWTGAPNTEAFF. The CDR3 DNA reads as TGTGCCAGCAGTTACTCGCCTTGGACAGGGGCGCCGAACACTGAAGCTTTCTTT.

CDR3: CASSLGGYNEQFF. DNA of the CDR3: TGTGCCAGCAGCCTGGGGGGCTACAATGAGCAGTTCTTC. The chain is built from TRBV11-3 and TRBJ2-1; tentatively, D is TRBD2 (6 bases). The length of the CDR3 is 13 residues. Germline V gene lookup returns CDR1 SGHNT and CDR2 YENEEA. V lost 5 bases to trimming and J lost 3 bases, with 8 bases between them.

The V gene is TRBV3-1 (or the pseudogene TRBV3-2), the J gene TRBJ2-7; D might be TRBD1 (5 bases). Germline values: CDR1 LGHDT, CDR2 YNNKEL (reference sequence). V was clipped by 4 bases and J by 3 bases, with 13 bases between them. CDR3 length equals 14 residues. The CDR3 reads CASSLIFRVYEQYF. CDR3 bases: TGTGCCAGCAGCCTCATATTCAGGGTCTACGAGCAGTACTTC.

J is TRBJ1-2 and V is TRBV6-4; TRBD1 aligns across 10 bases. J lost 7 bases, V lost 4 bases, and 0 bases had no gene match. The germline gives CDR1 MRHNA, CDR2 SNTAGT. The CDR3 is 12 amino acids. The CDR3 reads CASSGDRGGYTF. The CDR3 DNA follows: TGTGCCAGCAGTGGGGACAGGGGTGGCTACACCTTC.

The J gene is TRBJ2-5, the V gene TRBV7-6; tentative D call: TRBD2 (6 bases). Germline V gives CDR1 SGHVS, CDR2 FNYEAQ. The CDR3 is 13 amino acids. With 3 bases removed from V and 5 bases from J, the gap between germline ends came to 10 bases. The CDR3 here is CASSLGTEETQYF. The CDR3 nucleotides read TGTGCCAGCAGCTTGGGGACTGAGGAGACCCAGTACTTC.

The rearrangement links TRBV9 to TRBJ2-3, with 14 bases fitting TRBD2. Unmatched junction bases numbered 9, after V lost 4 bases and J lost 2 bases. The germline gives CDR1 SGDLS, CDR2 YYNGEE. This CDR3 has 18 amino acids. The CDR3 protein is CASSSRGTSGGHTDTQYF. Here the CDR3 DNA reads TGTGCCAGCAGCTCACGGGGGACTAGCGGGGGCCACACAGATACGCAGTATTTT.

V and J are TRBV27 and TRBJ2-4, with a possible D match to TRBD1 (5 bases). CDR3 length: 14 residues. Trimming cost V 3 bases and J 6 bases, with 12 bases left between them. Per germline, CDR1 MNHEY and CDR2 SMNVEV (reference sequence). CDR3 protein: CASSFSGLGNIQYF. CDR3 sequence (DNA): TGTGCCAGCAGTTTTTCAGGGTTAGGAAACATTCAGTACTTC.

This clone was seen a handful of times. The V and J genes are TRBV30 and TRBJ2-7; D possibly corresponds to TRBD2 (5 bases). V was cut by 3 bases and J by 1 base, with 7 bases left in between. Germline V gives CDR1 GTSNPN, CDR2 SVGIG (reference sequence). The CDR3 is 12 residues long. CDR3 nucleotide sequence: TGTGCCTGGAGGAGAGGGTCCTACGAGCAGTACTTC. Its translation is CAWRRGSYEQYF.

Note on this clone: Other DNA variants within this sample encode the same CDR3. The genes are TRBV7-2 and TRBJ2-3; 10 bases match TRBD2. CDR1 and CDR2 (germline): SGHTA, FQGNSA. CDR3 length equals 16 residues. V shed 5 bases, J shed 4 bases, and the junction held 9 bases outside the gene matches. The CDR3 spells CASSRLAGGSADTQYF. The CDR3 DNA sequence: TGTGCCAGCAGCAGATTAGCGGGGGGAAGCGCAGATACGCAGTATTTT.

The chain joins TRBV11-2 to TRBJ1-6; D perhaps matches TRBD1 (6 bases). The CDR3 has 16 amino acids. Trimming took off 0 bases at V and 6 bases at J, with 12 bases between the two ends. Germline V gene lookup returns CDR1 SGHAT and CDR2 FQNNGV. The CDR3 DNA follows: TGTGCCAGCAGCTTAGATAGAACAGGGACTAATTCACCCCTCCACTTT. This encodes CASSLDRTGTNSPLHF.

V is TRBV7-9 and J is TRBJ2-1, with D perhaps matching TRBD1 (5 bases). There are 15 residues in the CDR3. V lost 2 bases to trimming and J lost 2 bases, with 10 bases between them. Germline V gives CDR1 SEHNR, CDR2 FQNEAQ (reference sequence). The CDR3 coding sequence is TGTGCCAGCAGCTTAACGACAGCTGCCTACAATGAGCAGTTCTTC. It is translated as CASSLTTAAYNEQFF.

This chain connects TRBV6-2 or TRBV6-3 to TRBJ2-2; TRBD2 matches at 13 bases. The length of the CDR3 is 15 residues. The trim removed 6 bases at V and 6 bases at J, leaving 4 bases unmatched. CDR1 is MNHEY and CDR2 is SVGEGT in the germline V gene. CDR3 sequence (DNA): TGTGCCAGCAGCCAACTAGCGGGGGGGCCCGGGGAGCTGTTTTTT. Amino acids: CASSQLAGGPGELFF.

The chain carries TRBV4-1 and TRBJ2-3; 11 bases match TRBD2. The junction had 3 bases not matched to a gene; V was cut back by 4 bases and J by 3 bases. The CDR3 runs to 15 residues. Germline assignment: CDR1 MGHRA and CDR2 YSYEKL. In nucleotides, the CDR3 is TGCGCCAGCAGCCGAGGGACTAGCGGTACAGATACGCAGTATTTT. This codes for CASSRGTSGTDTQYF.

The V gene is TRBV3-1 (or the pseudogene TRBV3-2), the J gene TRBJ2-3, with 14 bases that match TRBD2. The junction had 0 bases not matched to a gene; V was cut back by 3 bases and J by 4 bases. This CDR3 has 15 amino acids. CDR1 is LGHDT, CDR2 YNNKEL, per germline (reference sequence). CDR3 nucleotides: TGTGCCAGCAGCCAGACTAGCGGGGGGGCAGATACGCAGTATTTT. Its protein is CASSQTSGGADTQYF.

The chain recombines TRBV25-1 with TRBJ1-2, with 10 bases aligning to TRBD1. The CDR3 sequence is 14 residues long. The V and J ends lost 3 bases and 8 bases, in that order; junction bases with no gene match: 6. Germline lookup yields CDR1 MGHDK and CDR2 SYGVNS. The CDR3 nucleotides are TGTGCCAGCAGTGACCGCGGGACAGGGGAAGGCTACACCTTC. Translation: CASSDRGTGEGYTF.

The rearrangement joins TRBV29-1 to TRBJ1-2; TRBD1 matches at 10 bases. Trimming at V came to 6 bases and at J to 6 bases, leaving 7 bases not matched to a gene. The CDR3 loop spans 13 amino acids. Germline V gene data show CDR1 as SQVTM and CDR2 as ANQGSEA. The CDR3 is CSVPGQGRDGYTF. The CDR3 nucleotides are TGCAGCGTCCCGGGACAGGGGAGGGATGGCTACACCTTC.

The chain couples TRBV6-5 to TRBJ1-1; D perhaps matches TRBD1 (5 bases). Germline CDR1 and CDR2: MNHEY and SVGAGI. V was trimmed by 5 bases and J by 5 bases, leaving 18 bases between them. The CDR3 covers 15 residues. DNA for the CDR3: TGTGCCAGCAGTATAATATCAGGGATGGGTACTGAAGCTTTCTTT. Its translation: CASSIISGMGTEAFF.

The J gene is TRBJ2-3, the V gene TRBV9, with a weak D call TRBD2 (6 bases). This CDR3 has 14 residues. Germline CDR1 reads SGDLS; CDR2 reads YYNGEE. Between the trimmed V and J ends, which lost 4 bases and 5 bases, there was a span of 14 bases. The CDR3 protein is CASSPPGVLDTQYF. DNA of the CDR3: TGTGCCAGCAGCCCCCCGGGAGTTTTAGATACGCAGTATTTT. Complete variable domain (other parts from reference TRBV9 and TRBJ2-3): DSGVTQTPKHLITATGQRVTLRCSPRSGDLSVYWYQQSLDQGLQFLIQYYNGEERAKGNILERFSAQQFPDLHSELNLSSLELGDSALYFCASSPPGVLDTQYFGPGTRLTVL.

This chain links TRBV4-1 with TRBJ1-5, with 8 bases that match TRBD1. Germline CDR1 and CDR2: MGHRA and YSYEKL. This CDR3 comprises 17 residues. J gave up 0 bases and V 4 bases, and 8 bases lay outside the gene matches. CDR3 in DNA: TGCGCCAGCAGCCCCGGGGGCAGGGGGCGTAGCAATCAGCCCCAGCATTTT. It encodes CASSPGGRGRSNQPQHF.